The clone carrying this TCR beta chain has more than one count but fewer than ten. Its antigen is currently unknown. This sample was included in a study of regulatory T cells in long-lasting Graves disease. Study-wide background: Those with persistent Graves' disease had received antithyroid drugs for over 5 years with positive TSH receptor antibodies.

V lost 4 bases, J lost 1 base, and 15 bases lay in between. In germline, CDR1 is SGHRS, CDR2 YFSETQ. The CDR3 loop spans 15 amino acids. For TCR beta, libraries came from iRepertoire HTBI primers and Arm-PCR of CDR3 regions. TCRdb re-called the multiplex PCR reads with MiXCR, one entry per CDR3 protein. The profile shows 400,000 or so distinct CDR3 sequences, 23% of them singletons. Noted time point: persistent/refractory GD, antithyroid drugs over 5 years with positive TRAb. Isolated PBMC RNA provided the starting material for the TCR library. Whole-study findings and limits: Limited sample numbers may have lowered accuracy.

The chain combines TRBV5-1 with TRBJ2-7; D is perhaps TRBD2 (5 bases). The starting material was peripheral blood mononuclear cells (PBMCs), obtained when the disease was refractory, from a patient treated with antithyroid drugs. The source is a female donor with Graves disease. CDR3 sequence: CASSLRADPSYEQYF. The CDR3 DNA reads TGCGCCAGCAGCCTGAGGGCAGACCCATCCTACGAGCAGTACTTC.